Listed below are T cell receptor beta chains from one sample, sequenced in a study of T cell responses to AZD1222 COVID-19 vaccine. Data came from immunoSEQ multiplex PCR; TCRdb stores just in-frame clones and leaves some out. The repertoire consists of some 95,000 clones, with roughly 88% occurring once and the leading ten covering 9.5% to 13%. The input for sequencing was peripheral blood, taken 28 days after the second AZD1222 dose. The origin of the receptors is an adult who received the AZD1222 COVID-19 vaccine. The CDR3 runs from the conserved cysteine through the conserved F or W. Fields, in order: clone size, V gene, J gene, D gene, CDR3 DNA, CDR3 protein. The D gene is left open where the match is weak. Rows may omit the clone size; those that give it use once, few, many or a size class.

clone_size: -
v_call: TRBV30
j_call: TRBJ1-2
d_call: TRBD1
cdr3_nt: TGTGCCTGGAACCCCGGACAGGGGGCGCTTGGCTACACCTTC
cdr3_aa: CAWNPGQGALGYTF

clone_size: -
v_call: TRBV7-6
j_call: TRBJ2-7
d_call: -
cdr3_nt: TGTGCCAGCAGCTTAGGGCCCCTAGACGAGCAGTACTTC
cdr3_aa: CASSLGPLDEQYF

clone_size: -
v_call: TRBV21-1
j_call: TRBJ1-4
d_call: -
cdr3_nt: TGTGCCAGCAGCAAATGGGGCAGGCTAATTGAAAAACTGTTTTTT
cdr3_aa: CASSKWGRLIEKLFF

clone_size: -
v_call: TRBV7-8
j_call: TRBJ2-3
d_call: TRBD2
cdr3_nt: TGTGCCAGCAGCGCCTGGGCTAGCGGGTCCACAGATACGCAGTATTTT
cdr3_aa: CASSAWASGSTDTQYF

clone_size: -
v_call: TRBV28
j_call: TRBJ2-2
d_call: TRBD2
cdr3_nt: TGTGCCAGCAGTCGGACTAGCGGGAGTTTGTTTCCTTCTACCGGGGAGCTGTTTTTT
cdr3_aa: CASSRTSGSLFPSTGELFF

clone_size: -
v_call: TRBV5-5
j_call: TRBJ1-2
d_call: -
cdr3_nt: TGTGCCAGCAGCTTGGAAGTCGGCTACACCTTC
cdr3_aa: CASSLEVGYTF

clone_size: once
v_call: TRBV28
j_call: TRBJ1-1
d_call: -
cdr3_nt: TGTGCCAGCAGGTCGGCGGGGGTGAACACTGAAGCTTTCTTT
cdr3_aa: CASRSAGVNTEAFF

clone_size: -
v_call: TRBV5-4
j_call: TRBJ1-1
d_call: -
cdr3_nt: TGTGCCAGCAGCTTGGGGGCAGGGCGGAACACTGAAGCTTTCTTT
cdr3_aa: CASSLGAGRNTEAFF

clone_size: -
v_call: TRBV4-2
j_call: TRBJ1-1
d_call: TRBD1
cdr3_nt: TGTGCCAGCAGCCAAGATCGACAGGGGAACACTGAAGCTTTCTTT
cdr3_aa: CASSQDRQGNTEAFF

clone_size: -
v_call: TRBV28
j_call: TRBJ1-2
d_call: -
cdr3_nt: TGTGCCAGCAGACAAGGAAGGAGTGGCTACACCTTC
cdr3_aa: CASRQGRSGYTF

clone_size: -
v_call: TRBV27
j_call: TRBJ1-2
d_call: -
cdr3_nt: TGTGCCAGCAGCTGGTTTGGCGGCGGGTCCTATGGCTACACCTTC
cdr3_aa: CASSWFGGGSYGYTF

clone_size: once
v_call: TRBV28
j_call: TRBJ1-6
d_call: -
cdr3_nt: TGTGCCAGCAGTGGTCAGTGGAATTCACCCCTCCACTTT
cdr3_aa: CASSGQWNSPLHF

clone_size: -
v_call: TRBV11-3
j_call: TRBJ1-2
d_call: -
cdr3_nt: TGTGCCAGCAGCTTAGATCGAAGTGGCTACACCTTC
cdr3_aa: CASSLDRSGYTF

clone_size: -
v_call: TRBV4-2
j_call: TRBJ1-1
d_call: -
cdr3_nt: TGTGCCAGCAGCCCAAGACTACTCAGGGGAATGAACACTGAAGCTTTCTTT
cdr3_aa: CASSPRLLRGMNTEAFF

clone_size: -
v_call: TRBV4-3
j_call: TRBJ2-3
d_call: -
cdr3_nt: TGCGCCAGCAGCCTGGCCCACCGCACAGATACGCAGTATTTT
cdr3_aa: CASSLAHRTDTQYF

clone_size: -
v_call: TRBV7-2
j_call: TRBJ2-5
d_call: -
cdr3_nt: TGTGCCAGCAGCCCGCAGAGGGTGGCAGGAGAGACCCAGTACTTC
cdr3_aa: CASSPQRVAGETQYF

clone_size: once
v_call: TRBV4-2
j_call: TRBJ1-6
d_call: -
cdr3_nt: TGTGCCAGCAGATACGGGAACACAGATTCACCCCTCCACTTT
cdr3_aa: CASRYGNTDSPLHF

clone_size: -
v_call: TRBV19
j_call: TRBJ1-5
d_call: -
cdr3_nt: TGTGCCAGTAGTATCACAACAGGGAGTCAGCCCCAGCATTTT
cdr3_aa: CASSITTGSQPQHF

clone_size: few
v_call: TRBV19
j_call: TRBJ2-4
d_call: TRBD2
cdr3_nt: TGTGCCAGTAGTATTCCGGGGAGGGGAAAAAACATTCAGTACTTC
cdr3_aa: CASSIPGRGKNIQYF

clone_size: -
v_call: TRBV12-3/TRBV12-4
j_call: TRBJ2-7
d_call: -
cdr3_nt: TGTGCCAGCAGTACACCAGGGTCTCACGAGCAGTACTTC
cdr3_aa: CASSTPGSHEQYF

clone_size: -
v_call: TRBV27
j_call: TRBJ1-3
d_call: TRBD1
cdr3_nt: TGTGCCAGCGGAAGACAGGGCTCTGGAAACACCATATATTTT
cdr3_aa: CASGRQGSGNTIYF

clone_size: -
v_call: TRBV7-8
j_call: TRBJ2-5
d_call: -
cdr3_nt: TGTGCCAGCAGCAGCCTAGAGACCCAGTACTTC
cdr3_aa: CASSSLETQYF

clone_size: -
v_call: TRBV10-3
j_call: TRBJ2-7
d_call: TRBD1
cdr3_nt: TGTGCCATCAGTGACGACGCAGGGACAGCCTACGAGCAGTACTTC
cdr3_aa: CAISDDAGTAYEQYF

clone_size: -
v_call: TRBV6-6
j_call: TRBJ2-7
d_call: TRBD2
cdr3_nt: TGTGCCAGCAGTTACTCGATAAGGGACTATTCCTACGAGCAGTACTTC
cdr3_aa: CASSYSIRDYSYEQYF

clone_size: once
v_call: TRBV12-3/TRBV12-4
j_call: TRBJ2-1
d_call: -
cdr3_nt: TGTGCCAGCAGTTTTGGGGTCCAGGGGCAGTTCTTC
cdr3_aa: CASSFGVQGQFF

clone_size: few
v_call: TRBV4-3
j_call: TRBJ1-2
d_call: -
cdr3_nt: TGCGCCAGCAGCCAAGATCGGGCGGGGGGCAAGATCTATGGCTACACCTTC
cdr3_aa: CASSQDRAGGKIYGYTF

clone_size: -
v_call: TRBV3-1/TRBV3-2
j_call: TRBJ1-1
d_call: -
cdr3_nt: TGTGCCAGCAGCCAAGATTGGGAACAAACTGAAGCTTTCTTT
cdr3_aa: CASSQDWEQTEAFF

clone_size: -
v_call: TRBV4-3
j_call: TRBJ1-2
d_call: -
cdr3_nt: TGCGCCAGCAGCCAAGGCGGCAGAAGTAACTATGGCTACACCTTC
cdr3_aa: CASSQGGRSNYGYTF

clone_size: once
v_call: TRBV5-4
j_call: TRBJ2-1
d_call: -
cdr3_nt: TGTGCCAGCAGCTTGGTTGGTCGGGAGCAGTTCTTC
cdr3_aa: CASSLVGREQFF

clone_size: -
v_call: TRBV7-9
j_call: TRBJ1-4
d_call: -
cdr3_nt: TGTGCCAGCAGCCCGCCTTCGGGGGGCAGTGAAAAACTGTTTTTT
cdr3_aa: CASSPPSGGSEKLFF

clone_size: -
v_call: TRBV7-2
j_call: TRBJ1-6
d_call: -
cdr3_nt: TGTGCCAGCAGCTTAGACACAGCTAATTCACCCCTCCACTTT
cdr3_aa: CASSLDTANSPLHF

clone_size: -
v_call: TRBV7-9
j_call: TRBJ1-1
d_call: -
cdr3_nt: TGTGCCAGCAGCCCCCACCTCATGAACACTGAAGCTTTCTTT
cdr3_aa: CASSPHLMNTEAFF

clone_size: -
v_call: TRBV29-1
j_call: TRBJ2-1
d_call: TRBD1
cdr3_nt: TGCAGCGTCCAGACAGGGGGCAAGTACAATGAGCAGTTCTTC
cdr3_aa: CSVQTGGKYNEQFF

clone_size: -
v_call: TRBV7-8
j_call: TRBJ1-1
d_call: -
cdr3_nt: TGTGCCAGCAGCTCCCTTTGGAACACTGAAGCTTTCTTT
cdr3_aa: CASSSLWNTEAFF

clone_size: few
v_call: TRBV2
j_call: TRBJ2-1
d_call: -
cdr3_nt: TGTGCCAGCACAAGGAACAATGAGCAGTTCTTC
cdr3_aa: CASTRNNEQFF

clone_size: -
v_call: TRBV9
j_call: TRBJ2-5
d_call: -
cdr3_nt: TGTGCCAGCAGCGTAGAACAAGAGACCCAGTACTTC
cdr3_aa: CASSVEQETQYF

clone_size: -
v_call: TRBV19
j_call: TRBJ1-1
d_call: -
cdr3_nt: TGTGCCAGTAGTGTCGGGAGTGGGCGGGGGACTGAAGCTTTCTTT
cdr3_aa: CASSVGSGRGTEAFF

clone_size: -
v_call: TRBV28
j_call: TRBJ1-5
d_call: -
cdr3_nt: TGTGCCAGCAGTTTCGGGGGGTTTCAGCCCCAGCATTTT
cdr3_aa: CASSFGGFQPQHF

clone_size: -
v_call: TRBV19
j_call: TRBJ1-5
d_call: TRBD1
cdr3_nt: TGTGCCAGTAGTATAGACACAGGGGGCCCCGTCTGGCCCCAGCATTTT
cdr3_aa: CASSIDTGGPVWPQHF

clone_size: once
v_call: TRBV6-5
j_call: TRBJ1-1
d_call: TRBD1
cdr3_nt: TGTGCCAGCAGTTCGACAGGGGTTAGTGCTGAAGCTTTCTTT
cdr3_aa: CASSSTGVSAEAFF

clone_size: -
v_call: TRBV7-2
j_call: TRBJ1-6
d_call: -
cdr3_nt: TGTGCCAGCAGCTTAGCGTCCCCACAAAGCGGTTCACCCCTCCACTTT
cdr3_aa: CASSLASPQSGSPLHF

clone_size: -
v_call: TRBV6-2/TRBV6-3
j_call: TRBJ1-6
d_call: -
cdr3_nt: TGTGCCAGCAGCCGACGGGCCTCACCCCTCCACTTT
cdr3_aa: CASSRRASPLHF

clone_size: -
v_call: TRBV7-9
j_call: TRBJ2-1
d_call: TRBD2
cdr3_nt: TGTGCCAGCAGCGCGACTAGCGGGGGGCCCCACTCCTACAATGAGCAGTTCTTC
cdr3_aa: CASSATSGGPHSYNEQFF

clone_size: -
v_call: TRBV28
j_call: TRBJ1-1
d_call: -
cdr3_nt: TGTGCCAGCACCCCCCGGGGCACTGAAGCTTTCTTT
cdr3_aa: CASTPRGTEAFF

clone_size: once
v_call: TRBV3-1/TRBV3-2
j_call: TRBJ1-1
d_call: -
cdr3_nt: TGTGCCAGCAGCCGAAGTTGGAGGGCAGGGACTGAAGCTTTCTTT
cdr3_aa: CASSRSWRAGTEAFF

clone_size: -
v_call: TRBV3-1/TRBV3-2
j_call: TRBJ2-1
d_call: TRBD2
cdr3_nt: TGTGCCAGCAGCCACGGAGCCGGACTAGGAGCCGATGAGCAGTTCTTC
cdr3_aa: CASSHGAGLGADEQFF

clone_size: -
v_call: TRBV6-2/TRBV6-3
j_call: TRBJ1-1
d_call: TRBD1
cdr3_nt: TGTGCCAGCAGCCCGGGACAGGGATCGAACACTGAAGCTTTCTTT
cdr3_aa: CASSPGQGSNTEAFF

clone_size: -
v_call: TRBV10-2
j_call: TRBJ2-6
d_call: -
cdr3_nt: TGCGCCAGCAGAGGTACCTCAGGGAATTCTGGGGCCAACGTCCTGACTTTC
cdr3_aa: CASRGTSGNSGANVLTF

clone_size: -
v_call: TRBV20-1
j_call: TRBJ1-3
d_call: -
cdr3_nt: TGCAGTGCTAGTGCCCGGACTGGAGTACTTTCTGGAAACACCATATATTTT
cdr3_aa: CSASARTGVLSGNTIYF

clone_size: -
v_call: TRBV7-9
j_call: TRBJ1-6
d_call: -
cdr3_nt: TGTGCCAGCAGCCCTTCAGTAAGCTCCTATAATTCACCCCTCCACTTT
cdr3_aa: CASSPSVSSYNSPLHF

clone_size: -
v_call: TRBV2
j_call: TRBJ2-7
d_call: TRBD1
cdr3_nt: TGTGCCAGCCTTAGACAGGGTTCTCAGGAGCAGTACTTC
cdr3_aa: CASLRQGSQEQYF

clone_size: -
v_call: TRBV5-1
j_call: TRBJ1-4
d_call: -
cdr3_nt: TGCGCCAGCAGCCGACCAGGAGCTAATGAAAAACTGTTTTTT
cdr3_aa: CASSRPGANEKLFF